This T cell receptor beta chain was profiled in a study of blood T cell repertoires in COVID-19. V was pared by 5 bases and J by 4 bases, with 7 bases of the junction left unmatched. Per germline, CDR1 SGHVS and CDR2 FNYEAQ. The CDR3 covers 15 residues. Some clones are missing from TCRdb's copy, which holds only in-frame ones; the method was immunoSEQ multiplex PCR. The sample has about 140,000 clones, less than 90% seen once; the top ten hold 2.5%. Input material: peripheral blood. The receptor's source is a human donor with COVID-19, enrolled during active disease. The donor label of this sample is uncertain. V usage is TRBV7-6 and J usage is TRBJ2-7; TRBD2 matches 11 bases. This CDR3 reads CASSQPTSGGYEQYF. In nucleotides, the CDR3 is TGTGCCAGCAGCCAACCCACTAGCGGGGGTTACGAGCAGTACTTC.